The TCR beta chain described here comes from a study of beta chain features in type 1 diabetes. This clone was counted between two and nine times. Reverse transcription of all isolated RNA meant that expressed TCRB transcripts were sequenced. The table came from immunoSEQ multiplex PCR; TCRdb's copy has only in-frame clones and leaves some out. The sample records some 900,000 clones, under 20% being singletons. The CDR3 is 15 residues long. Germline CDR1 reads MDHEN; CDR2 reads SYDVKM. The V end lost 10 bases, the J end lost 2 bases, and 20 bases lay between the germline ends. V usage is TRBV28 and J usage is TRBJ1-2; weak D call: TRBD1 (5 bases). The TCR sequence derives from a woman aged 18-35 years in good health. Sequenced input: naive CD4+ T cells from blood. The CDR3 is CATRIRLRGNYGYTF. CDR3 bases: TGTGCCACCAGGATTAGACTGAGGGGAAACTATGGCTACACCTTC.